The clone carrying this T cell receptor beta chain appeared a few times. The sample comes from a study of response to subunit inactivated influenza vaccine. TCRdb re-called the RT-PCR reads with MiXCR, one entry per CDR3 protein. Of some 200,000 distinct CDR3 sequences in the sample, approximately 12% are singletons; the top ten hold roughly 29%. The germline V gene has CDR1 MDHEN and CDR2 SYDVKM. This CDR3 spans 16 amino acids. The V and J ends lost 3 bases and 1 base, in that order; junction bases with no gene match: 7. These records were also assigned to another study, of T cells expressing NK-cell markers. From that paper: Making the TCR beta cDNA relied on 5'RACE template switching with UMIs. Repertoire data for TCR beta were derived from sorted T cells (CD3+CD56+NKG2C+, CD3+CD56+NKG2C- and CD3+CD56-NKG2C+). One of the eight sequenced donors was seronegative, whereas the other seven were HCMV-seropositive.

This receptor was taken from a man between 50 and 59 years old who received an inactivated influenza vaccine. Sequenced material: CD8+ T cells sorted from PBMCs, taken 11 to 12 days after vaccination. The rearrangement joins TRBV28 to TRBJ2-3; TRBD1 aligns across 7 bases. CDR3 protein: CASSFIGQAGTDTQYF. The CDR3 nucleotides read TGTGCCAGCAGTTTCATAGGACAGGCCGGCACAGATACGCAGTATTTT.